These 18 T cell receptor beta chains came from one sample sequenced in a study of T cell responses to AZD1222 COVID-19 vaccine. Repertoires were generated with immunoSEQ multiplex PCR, while TCRdb's copy carries only in-frame clones and drops some. The profile shows some 180,000 clones, around nine tenths of them singletons. Material: peripheral blood, obtained 28 days after the second AZD1222 dose. The receptors shown here come from an adult who received the AZD1222 COVID-19 vaccine.

The CDR3 region has the DNA TGCAGCGCCCTACTAGCGGGGGCGGGGAACGGGGAGCTGTTTTTT. Translation gives CSALLAGAGNGELFF. The genes are TRBV29-1 and TRBJ2-2, with 11 nucleotides matching TRBD2. Germline CDR1 and CDR2: SQVTM and ANQGSEA. V was pared by 7 bases and J by 7 bases, with 11 bases of the junction left unmatched. The CDR3 consists of 15 residues.

The chain carries TRBV14 and TRBJ1-4, with D perhaps TRBD1 (6 bases). The CDR3 has 15 residues. Germline V lookup: CDR1 SGHDN, CDR2 FVKESK. Deletions cut 4 bases from V and 1 base from J, with 10 bases between. The CDR3 nucleotides read TGTGCCAGCAGCCCCACAGGGTTAACTAATGAAAAACTGTTTTTT. Translation: CASSPTGLTNEKLFF.

This clone was detected only once. The chain is built from TRBV5-4 and TRBJ1-3; D not certain. V was pared by 0 bases and J by 2 bases, with 6 bases between. CDR3 size: 14 residues. Germline CDR1 is SGHNT and CDR2 is YYREEE (reference sequence). For the CDR3, the DNA is TGTGCCAGCAGCTTGGTTGGGGCTGGAAACACCATATATTTT. The encoded protein is CASSLVGAGNTIYF. The full variable domain, completed using reference TRBV5-4 and TRBJ1-3, is ETGVTQSPTHLIKTRGQQVTLRCSSQSGHNTVSWYQQALGQGPQFIFQYYREEENGRGNFPPRFSGLQFPNYSSELNVNALELDDSALYLCASSLVGAGNTIYFGEGSWLTVV.

Only a few counts were recorded for this clone. The genes are TRBV5-1 and TRBJ1-4, with 8 bases fitting TRBD1. The CDR3 totals 14 residues. The J segment lost 8 bases and the V segment lost 4 bases, leaving 7 bases of the junction unmatched. From germline, CDR1 is SGHRS and CDR2 YFSETQ. In DNA form, the CDR3 reads TGCGCCAGCAGCGGCGGACAGGGAGGCGAAAAACTGTTTTTT. Amino acids: CASSGGQGGEKLFF.

In nucleotides, the CDR3 is TGTGCCAGCAGGGCAGAGGCCGAGCAGTACTTC. Its translation: CASRAEAEQYF. The chain joins TRBV2 to TRBJ2-7; D ambiguous. There are 11 residues in the CDR3. Trimming shortened V by 6 bases and J by 6 bases, and 9 bases separated the two germline ends. The germline V gene encodes CDR1 SNHLY and CDR2 FYNNEI.

The chain uses TRBV19 and TRBJ2-7; 7 bases map to TRBD2. V dropped 1 base and J dropped 3; count of bases not matched to a gene: 3. Looked up from germline, CDR1 is LNHDA and CDR2 is SQIVND (reference sequence). There are 14 residues in the CDR3. The CDR3 region has the DNA TGTGCCAGTAGTATAGTGGGGGGGAGCTACGAGCAGTACTTC. This sequence encodes CASSIVGGSYEQYF.

The chain joins TRBV2 to TRBJ1-1, with a tentative D call TRBD1 (6 bases). The V gene lost 3 bases and the J gene lost 5 bases, with 10 bases spanning the gap. The CDR3 extends over 13 amino acids. Germline CDR1 reads SNHLY; CDR2 reads FYNNEI. The CDR3 loop reads CASSDNRVTEAFF. DNA for the CDR3: TGTGCCAGCAGTGATAACAGGGTAACTGAAGCTTTCTTT.

This chain uses TRBV7-9 with TRBJ2-7; TRBD2 might be the D (5 bases). Germline CDR1 is SEHNR and CDR2 is FQNEAQ (reference sequence). Trimming removed 2 bases at V and 3 bases at J, with 8 bases between. This CDR3 has 13 amino acids. The DNA for the CDR3 is TGTGCCAGCAGCTTACCGGGGAGCTACGAGCAGTACTTC. Its translation: CASSLPGSYEQYF.

CDR3 nucleotide sequence: TGTGCCAGCTCACCATCGGACAGGGGGCCCTACGAGCAGTACTTC. Protein sequence: CASSPSDRGPYEQYF. The gene calls are TRBV18 and TRBJ2-7; 11 bases map to TRBD1. The CDR3 has 15 residues. Germline CDR1 reads KGHSH; CDR2 reads LQKENI. V was pared by 2 bases and J by 2 bases, with 2 bases of the junction left unmatched.

The chain carries TRBV4-2 and TRBJ2-3; no reliable D call. The CDR3 loop spans 16 amino acids. The germline V gene encodes CDR1 LGHNA and CDR2 YNFKEQ. Trimming pared 4 bases from V and 0 bases from J, leaving 14 bases between. The DNA of the CDR3 is TGTGCCAGCAGCCCCCTGACGGGCGCTAGCACAGATACGCAGTATTTT. It encodes CASSPLTGASTDTQYF.

This chain uses TRBV15 with TRBJ2-2, with D possibly called TRBD1 or TRBD2 (5 bases each). CDR1 and CDR2 (germline): LNHNV, YYDKDF (reference sequence). Trimming took off 4 bases at V and 6 bases at J, with 15 bases between the two ends. The CDR3 totals 15 residues. The DNA for the CDR3 is TGTGCCACCAGCACAATGACAAGGGGACCCGGGGAGCTGTTTTTT. It encodes CATSTMTRGPGELFF.

The rearrangement links TRBV7-9 to TRBJ2-7; no definite D call. Trimming pared 5 bases from V and 4 bases from J, leaving 9 bases between. Germline V CDR1 and CDR2: SEHNR, FQNEAQ (reference sequence). The CDR3 has 12 residues. The CDR3 DNA reads as TGTGCCAGCAGCCAAGTAGTATACGAGCAGTACTTC. Amino acid sequence: CASSQVVYEQYF.

This chain links TRBV7-9 with TRBJ2-5; D possibly uses TRBD1 or TRBD2 (5 bases each). There are 17 residues in the CDR3. Trimming took 1 base from V and 5 from J, leaving 20 bases between them. Looked up from germline, CDR1 is SEHNR and CDR2 is FQNEAQ (reference sequence). This CDR3 is CASSLGVGELSRETQYF. The CDR3 nucleotides are TGTGCCAGCAGCTTAGGAGTAGGGGAGTTGAGTCGGGAGACCCAGTACTTC.

The chain carries TRBV5-1 and TRBJ1-6, with D possibly TRBD1 on 5 matching bases. V was pared by 1 base and J by 8 bases, with 19 bases between. CDR3 length: 17 residues. CDR1 and CDR2 (germline): SGHRS, YFSETQ. CDR3 region: CASSLSGVGTMDSPLHF. For the CDR3, the DNA is TGCGCCAGCAGCTTGAGCGGGGTAGGGACCATGGATTCACCCCTCCACTTT.

V usage is TRBV5-1 and J usage is TRBJ2-7; TRBD1 is a possible D gene (5 bases). This CDR3 is built from 18 residues. V was shortened by 1 base and J by 0 bases, with 20 bases between the two germline ends. In germline, CDR1 is SGHRS, CDR2 YFSETQ. The CDR3 DNA reads as TGCGCCAGCAGCTTGTCGCTGTTTTTGGCAGGGTCCTCCTACGAGCAGTACTTC. Translation: CASSLSLFLAGSSYEQYF.

The chain employs TRBV19 and TRBJ1-1; weak D call: TRBD1 (5 bases). The CDR3 has 13 amino acids. The germline gives CDR1 LNHDA, CDR2 SQIVND (reference sequence). V lost 3 bases, J lost 5 bases, and 10 bases lay in between. CDR3 amino acids: CASSIRAATEAFF. CDR3 sequence (DNA): TGTGCCAGTAGTATCAGGGCGGCAACTGAAGCTTTCTTT.

The genes are TRBV7-9 and TRBJ1-1, with D unresolved. CDR1 and CDR2 from the germline V gene are SEHNR and FQNEAQ (reference sequence). Trimming took 11 bases from V and 5 from J, leaving 15 bases between them. This CDR3 region has 12 residues. The CDR3 coding sequence is TGTGCCGCGGACGGGTTGGGGACTGAAGCTTTCTTT. Protein: CAADGLGTEAFF. Supplemented by reference TRBV7-9 and TRBJ1-1, the full variable domain reads DTGVSQNPRHKITKRGQNVTFRCDPISEHNRLYWYRQTLGQGPEFLTYFQNEAQLEKSRLLSDRFSAERPKGSFSTLEIQRTEQGDSAMYLCAADGLGTEAFFGQGTRLTVV.

This clone was detected only once. V gene TRBV6-4 combines with J gene TRBJ2-3, with D possibly being TRBD1 (6 bases). The length of the CDR3 is 15 residues. V shed 5 bases and J shed 1 base, with 13 bases lying between them. CDR1 MRHNA and CDR2 SNTAGT come from the germline V gene. As DNA, the CDR3 is TGTGCCAGCAGTCGACAGGAGGCGGGCACAGATACGCAGTATTTT. Protein: CASSRQEAGTDTQYF.